This TCR beta chain derives from a study of blood T cell repertoires in COVID-19. Study-wide background: Whether acute or convalescent, the COVID-19 samples came from the United States, Italy and Spain. The analysed material was cDNA or gDNA that came from T cells, B-cell-depleted T cells, or PBMCs.

In the source study's methods: It was from reference gene primer amplification that nucleated cell counts were estimated. Assay used: immunoSEQ multiplex PCR; TCRdb lists only in-frame clones, some missing. V, J and clone size are taken as reported in that table, and D and trimming were inferred from the DNA itself. The sample lists 150,000 or so clones, roughly 83% occurring once. Germline assignment: CDR1 LGHNA and CDR2 YNFKEQ. The trim removed 3 bases at V and 2 bases at J, leaving 6 bases unmatched. CDR3 length: 17 amino acids. The source of this sequence is a young man with active or convalescent COVID-19. The chain recombines TRBV4-2 with TRBJ2-1; 11 bases fit TRBD2. Specimen: peripheral blood. CDR3 nucleotides: TGTGCCAGCAGCCAGGAGCTAGCGGGGGGCACCTACAATGAGCAGTTCTTC. It encodes CASSQELAGGTYNEQFF.